The 26 T cell receptor beta chains below were found in one sample sequenced in a study of control samples from healthy donors and cancer patients. Assay: immunoSEQ multiplex PCR; the TCRdb copy retains only in-frame clones and omits some. This table holds more than 65,000 clones, 83% found once. Sequencing input: blood. Receptor source: a man between 60 and 75 years old in good health.

J is TRBJ2-7 and V is TRBV11-2; D is uncertain. Germline CDR1 reads SGHAT; CDR2 reads FQNNGV. CDR3 length equals 13 residues. Trimming cost V 1 base and J 6 bases, with 10 bases left between them. The CDR3 DNA is TGTGCCAGCAGCTTAGCCCAACCGGCCGAGCAGTACTTC. Protein: CASSLAQPAEQYF.

This chain links TRBV5-6 with TRBJ1-1; TRBD1 is a possible D gene (5 bases). V lost 7 bases and J 1 base, leaving 17 bases between the germline ends. CDR3 length: 15 residues. CDR1 and CDR2 from the germline V gene are SGHDT and YYEEEE. CDR3 DNA sequence: TGTGCCAGCGCCACGGCCCGGGACGGGAACACTGAAGCTTTCTTT. Translation gives CASATARDGNTEAFF.

The chain uses TRBV18 and TRBJ1-2, with D perhaps TRBD1 (6 bases). Germline values: CDR1 KGHSH, CDR2 LQKENI. The CDR3 is 14 residues long. Trimming removed 3 bases from V and 7 bases from J, with 15 bases in between. The CDR3 sequence: CASSPGGPAGGYTF. As DNA, the CDR3 is TGTGCCAGCTCACCGGGGGGGCCGGCCGGTGGCTACACCTTC.

The V and J genes are TRBV5-1 and TRBJ2-5; possibly TRBD2 for D (6 bases). CDR3 length: 14 amino acids. Germline CDR1 reads SGHRS; CDR2 reads YFSETQ. The V end was cut by 3 bases, the J end by 5 bases, with 14 bases between. CDR3 in amino acids: CASSSLRERETQYF. The CDR3, as DNA: TGCGCCAGCAGCTCACTTCGGGAGAGGGAGACCCAGTACTTC.

A word on this clone: The junction departs from germline at one end; a sequencing error may be responsible. This sample includes further DNA sequences coding for the same CDR3. CDR3 sequence (DNA): TGCGCCACTTATCTCGGAGGGGCCCTGGCCGGGGAGCTGTTTTTT. The encoded protein is CATYLGGALAGELFF. The genes are TRBV6-6 and TRBJ2-2, with a possible D match to TRBD2 (6 bases). Germline lookup yields CDR1 MNHNY and CDR2 SVGAGI (reference sequence). There are 15 residues in the CDR3.

V and J are TRBV28 and TRBJ2-1; D unclear. V lost 2 bases and J 7 bases, leaving 18 bases between the germline ends. This CDR3 comprises 16 residues. Per germline, CDR1 MDHEN and CDR2 SYDVKM. The CDR3 protein is CASSLRPSGSGNEQFF. CDR3 nucleotides: TGTGCCAGCAGTTTAAGACCGTCCGGATCTGGAAATGAGCAGTTCTTC.

This chain joins TRBV11-2 and TRBJ2-7; tentative D call: TRBD2 (5 bases). Germline V CDR1 and CDR2: SGHAT, FQNNGV. V lost 2 bases and J 6 bases, leaving 14 bases between the germline ends. CDR3 length: 14 residues. The CDR3 reads CASSLTEGVFEQYF. In nucleotides, the CDR3 is TGTGCCAGCAGCTTAACTGAGGGAGTGTTCGAGCAGTACTTC.

The V call is TRBV29-1, the J call TRBJ2-1, with D tentatively TRBD1 or TRBD2 (5 bases each). Trimming took 6 bases from V and 4 from J, leaving 19 bases between them. The germline gives CDR1 SQVTM, CDR2 ANQGSEA. This CDR3 has 15 residues. CDR3 amino acids: CSVQPRRDGYNEQFF. CDR3 in DNA: TGCAGCGTACAACCCCGTCGGGACGGTTACAATGAGCAGTTCTTC.

The genes are TRBV4-2 and TRBJ1-6; D is possibly TRBD1 (5 bases). This CDR3 contains 14 residues. V lost 0 bases to trimming and J lost 9 bases, with 9 bases between them. Germline CDR1 reads LGHNA; CDR2 reads YNFKEQ. In DNA form, the CDR3 reads TGTGCCAGCAGCCAAGACAGGGCTGGTTCACCCCTCCACTTT. Protein product: CASSQDRAGSPLHF.

This chain joins TRBV24-1 and TRBJ1-2, with 7 bases lining up with TRBD1. From germline, CDR1 is KGHDR and CDR2 SFDVKD. This CDR3 contains 15 residues. With 5 bases clipped from V and 3 bases from J, the junction kept 8 bases outside the gene matches. The CDR3 reads CATSGGGQDYYGYTF. The CDR3 region has the DNA TGTGCCACCAGTGGGGGAGGACAGGACTACTATGGCTACACCTTC.

The J gene is TRBJ2-5, the V gene TRBV5-6, with 15 bases aligning to TRBD2. Trimming took 4 bases from V and 2 from J; bases not matched to a gene: 6. Looked up from germline, CDR1 is SGHDT and CDR2 is YYEEEE. CDR3 length: 17 residues. Written as DNA, the CDR3 is TGTGCCAGCAGCGAGGGACTAGCGGGAGGCCTACAAGAGACCCAGTACTTC. Translating gives CASSEGLAGGLQETQYF. The full variable domain, rest sourced from reference TRBV5-6 and TRBJ2-5, is DAGVTQSPTHLIKTRGQQVTLRCSPKSGHDTVSWYQQALGQGPQFIFQYYEEEERQRGNFPDRFSGHQFPNYSSELNVNALLLGDSALYLCASSEGLAGGLQETQYFGPGTRLLVL.

This rearrangement joins TRBV2 to TRBJ2-3; D is possibly TRBD1 or TRBD2 (7 bases each). V lost 3 bases to trimming and J lost 6 bases, with 10 bases between them. Germline V gives CDR1 SNHLY, CDR2 FYNNEI. The length of the CDR3 is 13 residues. This CDR3 is CASSDRGGDTQYF. CDR3 in DNA: TGTGCCAGCAGTGACAGGGGGGGGGATACGCAGTATTTT. Full variable domain (outside the CDR3, taken from reference TRBV2 and TRBJ2-3): EPEVTQTPSHQVTQMGQEVILRCVPISNHLYFYWYRQILGQKVEFLVSFYNNEISEKSEIFDDQFSVERPDGSNFTLKIRSTKLEDSAMYFCASSDRGGDTQYFGPGTRLTVL.

The DNA of the CDR3 is TGCGCCAGCAGCTTGCTGACAGGGCTGAACACTGAAGCTTTCTTT. The encoded protein is CASSLLTGLNTEAFF. V usage is TRBV5-1 and J usage is TRBJ1-1; 7 bases align to TRBD1. The CDR3 spans 15 residues. The germline V gene has CDR1 SGHRS and CDR2 YFSETQ. Trimming took 1 base from V and 0 from J; bases not matched to a gene: 3. Looking up the rest from reference TRBV5-1 and TRBJ1-1 gives the full variable domain: KAGVTQTPRYLIKTRGQQVTLSCSPISGHRSVSWYQQTPGQGLQFLFEYFSETQRNKGNFPGRFSGRQFSNSRSEMNVSTLELGDSALYLCASSLLTGLNTEAFFGQGTRLTVV.

CDR3 sequence: CASSQKGTGYTF. CDR3 nucleotides: TGTGCCAGCAGCCAAAAAGGGACTGGCTACACCTTC. V is TRBV3-1 (or the pseudogene TRBV3-2) and J is TRBJ1-2; weak D call: TRBD1 (5 bases). Germline lookup yields CDR1 LGHDT and CDR2 YNNKEL (reference sequence). V gave up 2 bases and J gave up 7 bases, with 8 bases separating them. The CDR3 consists of 12 residues.

V gene TRBV15 combines with J gene TRBJ2-1; tentative D call: TRBD2 (6 bases). Germline values: CDR1 LNHNV, CDR2 YYDKDF (reference sequence). V gave up 5 bases and J gave up 8 bases, with 22 bases separating them. This CDR3 has 16 residues. DNA for the CDR3: TGTGCCACCAGCGCTATCGCAATAGCGGCCAGGGATGAGCAGTTCTTC. Translation: CATSAIAIAARDEQFF.

This chain joins TRBV7-2 and TRBJ2-7; 13 positions agree with TRBD2. Trimming at V came to 3 bases and at J to 4 bases, leaving 6 bases not matched to a gene. The CDR3 has 16 residues. CDR1 SGHTA and CDR2 FQGNSA come from the germline V gene. CDR3 coding DNA: TGTGCCAGCAGCTTGACTAGCGGGAGGTTAATTTACGAGCAGTACTTC. Translating it yields CASSLTSGRLIYEQYF.

The table lists this clone with a few counts. This chain joins TRBV5-5 and TRBJ2-1; 7 bases are shared with TRBD2. The CDR3 sequence is 14 residues long. After removal of 0 bases from V and 4 bases from J, the junction contained 1 base not matched to a gene. The germline V gene has CDR1 SGHKS and CDR2 YYEKEE (reference sequence). The CDR3 sequence is CASSLAGLYNEQFF. CDR3 nucleotide sequence: TGTGCCAGCAGCTTGGCGGGACTATACAATGAGCAGTTCTTC.

This chain uses TRBV4-1 with TRBJ2-7; D is unclear. Between the trimmed V and J ends, which lost 0 bases and 3 bases, there was a span of 12 bases. The length of the CDR3 is 15 residues. From germline, CDR1 is MGHRA and CDR2 YSYEKL. Here the CDR3 reads CASSQEWNRRYEQYF. In DNA, the CDR3 is TGCGCCAGCAGCCAAGAGTGGAACAGACGCTACGAGCAGTACTTC.

This clone was recorded once. The chain couples TRBV18 to TRBJ2-5; D unclear. This CDR3 is built from 15 residues. V dropped 6 bases and J dropped 4 bases, with 18 bases sitting between them. Per the germline V gene, CDR1 is KGHSH and CDR2 is LQKENI. CDR3 sequence: CASSLEGTLGETQYF. The CDR3 DNA reads TGTGCCAGCTCTCTGGAAGGCACCTTGGGAGAGACCCAGTACTTC.

The V gene is TRBV19, the J gene TRBJ2-3; D is possibly TRBD2 (6 bases). CDR3 length: 15 residues. Germline V gene data show CDR1 as LNHDA and CDR2 as SQIVND (reference sequence). Deletions cut 4 bases from V and 2 bases from J, with 13 bases between. CDR3 loop: CASSKETSDTDTQYF. DNA of the CDR3: TGTGCCAGTAGTAAGGAGACTAGTGACACAGATACGCAGTATTTT.

The V and J genes are TRBV9 and TRBJ2-3; 7 bases match TRBD1. The V and J ends lost 5 bases and 4 bases, in that order; junction bases with no gene match: 16. The CDR3 length is 17 residues. CDR1 is SGDLS and CDR2 is YYNGEE in the germline V gene. In DNA form, the CDR3 reads TGTGCCAGCAGTCGGGACAGCGGTCCACCACGTGCAGATACGCAGTATTTT. Protein product: CASSRDSGPPRADTQYF.

The chain employs TRBV19 and TRBJ2-7, with 9 bases fitting TRBD2. CDR1 is LNHDA, CDR2 SQIVND, per germline (reference sequence). J lost 7 bases, V lost 5 bases, and 21 bases had no gene match. This CDR3 region has 18 residues. CDR3 loop: CASSAGRPGLAAGGEQYF. CDR3 bases: TGTGCCAGTAGTGCAGGCCGACCGGGACTAGCCGCGGGTGGAGAGCAGTACTTC.

J is TRBJ2-3 and V is TRBV5-4; the match to TRBD2 covers 8 bases. Per germline, CDR1 SGHNT and CDR2 YYREEE (reference sequence). With V trimmed by 3 bases and J by 7 bases, 13 bases remained unmatched. This CDR3 spans 16 amino acids. The CDR3 region has the DNA TGTGCCAGCAGCTGGAGCGGGAGTGGGACATCGAATACGCAGTATTTT. This sequence encodes CASSWSGSGTSNTQYF.

This chain connects TRBV7-2 to TRBJ2-3; TRBD2 matches 8 bases. Germline CDR1 reads SGHTA; CDR2 reads FQGNSA. The CDR3 is 16 residues long. J lost 0 bases, V lost 5 bases, and 7 bases had no gene match. The chain's CDR3 is CASSPRLATSTDTQYF. The CDR3 DNA reads as TGTGCCAGCAGCCCACGACTAGCGACTAGCACAGATACGCAGTATTTT.

The J gene is TRBJ2-2, the V gene TRBV7-8, with D tentatively TRBD1 (6 bases). From germline, CDR1 is SGHVS and CDR2 FQNEAQ. The CDR3 runs 16 residues. Trimming removed 5 bases at V and 2 bases at J, with 15 bases between. This CDR3 is CASSRNRDTNTGELFF. The DNA of the CDR3 is TGTGCCAGCAGCCGAAACCGGGACACCAACACCGGGGAGCTGTTTTTT.

V gene TRBV15 combines with J gene TRBJ2-5; 7 positions match TRBD2. CDR3 length: 16 residues. After removal of 3 bases from V and 1 base from J, the junction contained 8 bases not matched to a gene. Per the germline V gene, CDR1 is LNHNV and CDR2 is YYDKDF (reference sequence). CDR3 amino acids: CATSRAPLAVQETQYF. CDR3 nucleotides: TGTGCCACCAGCAGGGCACCGCTAGCGGTCCAAGAGACCCAGTACTTC.